Following are 19 T cell receptor beta chains from one sample sequenced in a study of blood T cell repertoires in COVID-19. The method was immunoSEQ multiplex PCR; TCRdb's version includes in-frame clones alone and lacks a portion of them. The sample carries around 250,000 clones, approximately 90% recorded once. Sequencing was done on a sample of PBMCs or T cells enriched from blood (not recorded which). These receptors all come from a human donor in a cohort exposed to, infected with or recovered from COVID-19 (not recorded which). The donor label of this sample is uncertain.

The chain combines TRBV19 with TRBJ2-7; possibly TRBD1 for D (6 bases). CDR3 length: 15 amino acids. Germline CDR1 is LNHDA and CDR2 is SQIVND (reference sequence). V lost 4 bases, J lost 1 base, and 14 bases lay in between. CDR3 in amino acids: CASSSLTGASYEQYF. In nucleotides, the CDR3 is TGTGCCAGTAGTAGCCTGACAGGAGCGTCCTACGAGCAGTACTTC.

This chain links TRBV5-4 with TRBJ1-1; possible D gene TRBD1, 6 bases. This CDR3 is 13 amino acids long. With 5 bases removed from V and 4 bases from J, the gap between germline ends came to 12 bases. Germline CDR1 SGHNT, CDR2 YYREEE (reference sequence). The CDR3, as DNA: TGTGCCAGCAGTCTGCAGGGGCTCACTGAAGCTTTCTTT. This sequence encodes CASSLQGLTEAFF.

This chain uses TRBV30 with TRBJ2-7; maybe TRBD1 (5 bases). The CDR3 has 11 residues. V was clipped by 3 bases and J by 5 bases, with 8 bases between them. The germline gives CDR1 GTSNPN, CDR2 SVGIG (reference sequence). The CDR3 reads CAWRRGHEQYF. The CDR3, as DNA: TGTGCCTGGAGAAGGGGCCACGAGCAGTACTTC.

The chain recombines TRBV6-2 or TRBV6-3 with TRBJ2-5; 13 nucleotides match TRBD2. CDR3 length: 19 residues. After removal of 4 bases from V and 5 bases from J, the junction contained 16 bases not matched to a gene. CDR1 is MNHEY and CDR2 is SVGEGT in the germline V gene. CDR3 bases: TGTGCCAGCAGTTCCCTTGGAAAGGGACTAGCGGGGTTGGCTGAGACCCAGTACTTC. It specifies CASSSLGKGLAGLAETQYF.

The chain combines TRBV10-3 with TRBJ2-7; 11 nucleotides line up with TRBD1. This CDR3 has 16 amino acids. V lost 6 bases and J lost 2; bases outside the gene matches: 9. Germline V lookup: CDR1 ENHRY, CDR2 SYGVKD. CDR3 in DNA: TGTGCCATCAGGAGGACAGGGGGCCTGACTACCTACGAGCAGTACTTC. As protein: CAIRRTGGLTTYEQYF.

The V and J genes are TRBV18 and TRBJ1-4, with a tentative D call TRBD1 (6 bases). Trimming took 0 bases from V and 4 from J, leaving 18 bases between them. The CDR3 loop spans 18 amino acids. CDR1 is KGHSH and CDR2 is LQKENI in the germline V gene. CDR3 coding DNA: TGTGCCAGCTCACCACCAAGGCACAGGGAAAGCCTTAATGAAAAACTGTTTTTT. This gives the protein CASSPPRHRESLNEKLFF.

The gene calls are TRBV2 and TRBJ1-2; tentative D call: TRBD1 (5 bases). Trimming pared 6 bases from V and 4 bases from J, leaving 24 bases between. The CDR3 extends over 17 amino acids. CDR1 is SNHLY, CDR2 FYNNEI, per germline. The CDR3 region has the DNA TGTGCCAGCAGAACTGACAGCCACACTATCCTGATCTATGGCTACACCTTC. Its protein is CASRTDSHTILIYGYTF.

V gene TRBV6-5 combines with J gene TRBJ2-1, with D possibly matching TRBD1 (5 bases). Germline CDR1 MNHEY, CDR2 SVGAGI. This CDR3 region has 13 residues. Trimming cost V 6 bases and J 5 bases, with 11 bases left between them. CDR3 DNA: TGTGCCAGCAGCCCCCCAGGGAACAATGAGCAGTTCTTC. Amino acids: CASSPPGNNEQFF.

The chain carries TRBV12-3 or TRBV12-4 and TRBJ2-7; 8 bases agree with TRBD2. The CDR3 is 13 residues long. Germline trimming cut 5 bases from V and 5 bases from J; bases unmatched to any gene: 5. The CDR3 is CASSPGGVDEQYF. CDR3 DNA sequence: TGTGCCAGCAGTCCCGGGGGGGTCGACGAGCAGTACTTC.

This chain joins TRBV11-2 and TRBJ2-1, with TRBD2 as a possible D gene (7 bases). This CDR3 is 14 amino acids long. V was trimmed by 5 bases and J by 8 bases, leaving 16 bases between them. From germline, CDR1 is SGHAT and CDR2 FQNNGV. The CDR3 nucleotides are TGTGCCAGCAGCCTACCCGGGGGGCGGGATGAGCAGTTCTTC. As protein: CASSLPGGRDEQFF.

The chain carries TRBV3-1 (or the pseudogene TRBV3-2) and TRBJ2-5, with a possible D match to TRBD2 (6 bases). This CDR3 comprises 16 residues. With 0 bases removed from V and 6 bases from J, the gap between germline ends came to 17 bases. The germline gives CDR1 LGHDT, CDR2 YNNKEL (reference sequence). CDR3: CASSQDRSSGWQTQYF. In DNA, the CDR3 is TGTGCCAGCAGCCAAGATCGATCCAGCGGGTGGCAGACCCAGTACTTC.

CDR3 loop: CASSPQGGQPQHF. The CDR3 DNA reads TGTGCCAGCAGCCCACAGGGGGGACAGCCCCAGCATTTT. The V and J genes are TRBV6-5 and TRBJ1-5; 8 bases line up with TRBD1. CDR1 is MNHEY and CDR2 is SVGAGI in the germline V gene. The V gene end was trimmed by 6 bases and the J gene end by 7 bases; junction bases not matched to a gene: 5. This CDR3 is 13 amino acids long.

This sequence joins TRBV2 and TRBJ1-2, with D possibly being TRBD1 (6 bases). The CDR3 totals 13 residues. V gave up 3 bases and J gave up 4 bases, with 9 bases separating them. From germline, CDR1 is SNHLY and CDR2 FYNNEI. The CDR3 sequence is CASSDGQIYGYTF. The CDR3 DNA reads as TGTGCCAGCAGTGATGGACAGATCTATGGCTACACCTTC.

The rearrangement joins TRBV7-9 to TRBJ2-7; D might be TRBD1 (6 bases). The CDR3 has 14 amino acids. Per the germline V gene, CDR1 is SEHNR and CDR2 is FQNEAQ (reference sequence). Trimming removed 6 bases from V and 4 bases from J, with 16 bases in between. Written as DNA, the CDR3 is TGTGCCAGCAGTTCTGGGGGCCTTGGGTACGAGCAGTACTTC. It translates to CASSSGGLGYEQYF. The whole variable domain, remainder taken from reference TRBV7-9 and TRBJ2-7, is DTGVSQNPRHKITKRGQNVTFRCDPISEHNRLYWYRQTLGQGPEFLTYFQNEAQLEKSRLLSDRFSAERPKGSFSTLEIQRTEQGDSAMYLCASSSGGLGYEQYFGPGTRLTVT.

The V gene is TRBV12-1, the J gene TRBJ1-1; the DNA was not compared with TRBD1, the D call given in the table. TRBV12-1 is given as a pseudogene. The CDR3 runs to 20 residues. The CDR3, as DNA: TGTGCCAGCAGCTTTCTAATAGGCAAGGACGGACATCGAGGGAACACTGAAGCTTTCTTT. Translating gives CASSFLIGKDGHRGNTEAFF.

This clone was seen only once. The rearrangement links TRBV7-6 to TRBJ1-4; 8 nucleotides line up with TRBD1. This CDR3 comprises 14 residues. Germline V gene lookup returns CDR1 SGHVS and CDR2 FNYEAQ. With 5 bases clipped from V and 7 bases from J, the junction kept 6 bases outside the gene matches. The CDR3 region is CASSPDRVGEKLFF. The DNA of the CDR3 is TGTGCCAGCAGCCCGGACAGGGTGGGTGAAAAACTGTTTTTT. Supplemented by reference TRBV7-6 and TRBJ1-4, the full variable domain reads GAGVSQSPRYKVTKRGQDVALRCDPISGHVSLYWYRQALGQGPEFLTYFNYEAQQDKSGLPNDRFSAERPEGSISTLTIQRTEQRDSAMYRCASSPDRVGEKLFFGSGTQLSVL.

V gene TRBV7-9 combines with J gene TRBJ1-1; 8 bases match TRBD1. Germline trimming cut 4 bases from V and 3 bases from J; bases unmatched to any gene: 4. The CDR3 consists of 14 residues. The germline gives CDR1 SEHNR, CDR2 FQNEAQ (reference sequence). CDR3 region: CASSSLTGDTEAFF. The DNA of the CDR3 is TGTGCCAGCAGCTCCCTGACAGGGGACACTGAAGCTTTCTTT.

The rearrangement links TRBV19 to TRBJ2-3, with D possibly matching TRBD2 (6 bases). Trimming removed 6 bases at V and 1 base at J, with 14 bases between. Germline values: CDR1 LNHDA, CDR2 SQIVND (reference sequence). The length of the CDR3 is 15 residues. The CDR3 nucleotides are TGTGCCAGTAGAGGAGGGAGCACAGGCACAGATACGCAGTATTTT. Amino acids: CASRGGSTGTDTQYF.

The CDR3 protein is CATSRERTSVEQYF. The CDR3 DNA sequence: TGTGCCACCAGCAGAGAACGGACTAGCGTCGAGCAGTACTTC. This chain joins TRBV15 and TRBJ2-7; TRBD2 agrees at 9 bases. With V trimmed by 0 bases and J by 6 bases, 3 bases remained unmatched. CDR1 is LNHNV, CDR2 YYDKDF, per germline (reference sequence). The CDR3 contains 14 residues.